Presented here are 3 T cell receptor beta chains from one specimen sequenced in a study of blood T cells in healthy people across ages. Combining a sample-barcoded 5' primer with a J-beta primer mix, a second PCR ran for roughly 7 to 12 cycles. TCRdb recomputed calls from the 5' RACE reads with MiXCR, one row per CDR3 protein. The sample has under 1,000,000 distinct CDR3 sequences, more than 35% seen once. The sequenced sample consisted of blood. The receptor set was obtained from an elderly man in good health.

CDR3 residues: CSASPILRTYNEQFF. In DNA, the CDR3 is TGCAGTGCTAGCCCAATCCTACGTACCTACAATGAGCAGTTCTTC. This chain uses TRBV20-1 with TRBJ2-1; D gene uncertain. V lost 3 bases and J lost 2, with 14 bases in between. This CDR3 is 15 amino acids long. CDR1 and CDR2 (germline): DFQATT, SNEGSKA (reference sequence).

V is TRBV4-2 and J is TRBJ2-7; D may be TRBD1 or TRBD2 (5 bases each). The CDR3 contains 16 residues. Germline-derived CDR1 and CDR2 are LGHNA and YNFKEQ. The V end was cut by 0 bases, the J end by 0 bases, with 12 bases between. The DNA of the CDR3 is TGTGCCAGCAGCCAAGATGAGGGGATCCTCTCCTACGAGCAGTACTTC. Protein product: CASSQDEGILSYEQYF.

This chain connects TRBV5-1 to TRBJ2-5; 8 nucleotides match TRBD1. Unmatched junction bases numbered 4, after V lost 0 bases and J lost 3 bases. CDR3 length: 15 residues. CDR1 and CDR2 (germline): SGHRS, YFSETQ. In DNA, the CDR3 is TGCGCCAGCAGCTTGGTTCCAGGGGGCGAAGAGACCCAGTACTTC. This encodes CASSLVPGGEETQYF.